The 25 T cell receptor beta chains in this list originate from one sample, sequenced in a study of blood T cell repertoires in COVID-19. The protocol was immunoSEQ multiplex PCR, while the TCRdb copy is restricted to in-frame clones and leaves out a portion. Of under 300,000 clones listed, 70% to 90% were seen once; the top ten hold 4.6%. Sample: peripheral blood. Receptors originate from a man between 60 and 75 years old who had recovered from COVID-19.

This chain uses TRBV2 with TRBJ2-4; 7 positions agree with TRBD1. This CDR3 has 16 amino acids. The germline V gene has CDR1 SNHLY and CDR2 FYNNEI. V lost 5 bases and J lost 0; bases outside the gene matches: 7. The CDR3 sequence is CASSWDSSIAKNIQYF. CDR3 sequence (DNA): TGTGCCAGCAGTTGGGACAGTTCCATAGCCAAAAACATTCAGTACTTC.

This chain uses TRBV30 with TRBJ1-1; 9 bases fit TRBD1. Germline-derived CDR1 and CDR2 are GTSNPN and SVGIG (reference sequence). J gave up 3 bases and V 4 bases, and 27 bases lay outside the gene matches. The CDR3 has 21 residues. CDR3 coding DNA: TGTGCCTGGAATTCCATATTGTCCGGGACAGGGCGTAGATTAGTGTACACTGAAGCTTTCTTT. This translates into CAWNSILSGTGRRLVYTEAFF.

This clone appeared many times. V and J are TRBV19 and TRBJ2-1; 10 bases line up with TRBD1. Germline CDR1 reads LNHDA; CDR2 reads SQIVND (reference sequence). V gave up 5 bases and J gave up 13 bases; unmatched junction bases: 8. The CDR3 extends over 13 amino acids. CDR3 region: CASSAGQGGSQFF. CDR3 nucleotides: TGTGCCAGTAGTGCCGGACAGGGGGGGTCCCAGTTCTTC. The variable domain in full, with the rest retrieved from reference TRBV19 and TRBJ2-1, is DGGITQSPKYLFRKEGQNVTLSCEQNLNHDAMYWYRQDPGQGLRLIYYSQIVNDFQKGDIAEGYSVSREKKESFPLTVTSAQKNPTAFYLCASSAGQGGSQFFGPGTRLTVL.

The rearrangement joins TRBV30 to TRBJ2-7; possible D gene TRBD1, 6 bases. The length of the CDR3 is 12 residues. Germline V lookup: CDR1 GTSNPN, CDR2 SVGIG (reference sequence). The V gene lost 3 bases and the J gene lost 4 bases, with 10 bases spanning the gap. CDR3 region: CAWSLDRYEQYF. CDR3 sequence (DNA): TGTGCCTGGAGCCTCGACAGGTACGAGCAGTACTTC.

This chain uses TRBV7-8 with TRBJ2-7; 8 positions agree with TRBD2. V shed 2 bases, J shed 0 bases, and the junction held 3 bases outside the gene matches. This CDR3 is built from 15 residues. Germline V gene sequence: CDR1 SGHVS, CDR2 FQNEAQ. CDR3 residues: CASSLSLADSYEQYF. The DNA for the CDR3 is TGTGCCAGCAGCTTATCACTAGCGGACTCCTACGAGCAGTACTTC.

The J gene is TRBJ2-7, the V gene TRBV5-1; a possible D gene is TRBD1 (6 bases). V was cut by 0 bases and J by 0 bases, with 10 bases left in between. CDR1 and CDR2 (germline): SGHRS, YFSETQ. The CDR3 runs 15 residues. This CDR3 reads CASSLGRQASYEQYF. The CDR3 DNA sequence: TGCGCCAGCAGCTTGGGTAGACAGGCCTCCTACGAGCAGTACTTC.

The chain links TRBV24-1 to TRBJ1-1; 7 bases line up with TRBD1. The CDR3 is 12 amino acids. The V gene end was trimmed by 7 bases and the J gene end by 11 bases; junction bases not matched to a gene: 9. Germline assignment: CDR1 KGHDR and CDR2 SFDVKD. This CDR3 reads CATRGNTGEAFF. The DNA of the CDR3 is TGTGCCACCAGGGGAAATACAGGGGAGGCTTTCTTT.

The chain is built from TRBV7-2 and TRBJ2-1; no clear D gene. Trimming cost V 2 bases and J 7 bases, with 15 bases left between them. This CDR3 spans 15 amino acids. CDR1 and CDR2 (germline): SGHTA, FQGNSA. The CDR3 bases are TGTGCCAGCAGCTTATGGCTCAGGAATAATAATGAGCAGTTCTTC. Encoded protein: CASSLWLRNNNEQFF.

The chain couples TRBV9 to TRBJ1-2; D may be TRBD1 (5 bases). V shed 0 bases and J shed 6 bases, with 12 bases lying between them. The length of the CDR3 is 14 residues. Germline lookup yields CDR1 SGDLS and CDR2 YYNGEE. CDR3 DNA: TGTGCCAGCAGCGTAGATCAGGGCTGGGATGGCTACACCTTC. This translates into CASSVDQGWDGYTF.

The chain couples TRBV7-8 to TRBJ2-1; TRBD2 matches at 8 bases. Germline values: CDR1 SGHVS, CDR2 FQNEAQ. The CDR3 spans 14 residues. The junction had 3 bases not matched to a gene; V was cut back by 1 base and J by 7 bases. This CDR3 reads CASSLDSGGNEQFF. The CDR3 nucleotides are TGTGCCAGCAGCTTAGACAGCGGGGGAAATGAGCAGTTCTTC. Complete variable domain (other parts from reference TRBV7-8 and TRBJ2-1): GAGVSQSPRYKVAKRGQDVALRCDPISGHVSLFWYQQALGQGPEFLTYFQNEAQLDKSGLPSDRFFAERPEGSVSTLKIQRTQQEDSAVYLCASSLDSGGNEQFFGPGTRLTVL.

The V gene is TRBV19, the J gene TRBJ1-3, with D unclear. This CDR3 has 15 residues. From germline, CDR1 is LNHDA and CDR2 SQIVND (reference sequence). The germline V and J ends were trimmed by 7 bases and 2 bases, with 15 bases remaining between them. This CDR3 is CASTESQLAGNTIYF. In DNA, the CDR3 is TGTGCCAGTACGGAGAGTCAGCTCGCTGGAAACACCATATATTTT. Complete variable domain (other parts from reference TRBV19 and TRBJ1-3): DGGITQSPKYLFRKEGQNVTLSCEQNLNHDAMYWYRQDPGQGLRLIYYSQIVNDFQKGDIAEGYSVSREKKESFPLTVTSAQKNPTAFYLCASTESQLAGNTIYFGEGSWLTVV.

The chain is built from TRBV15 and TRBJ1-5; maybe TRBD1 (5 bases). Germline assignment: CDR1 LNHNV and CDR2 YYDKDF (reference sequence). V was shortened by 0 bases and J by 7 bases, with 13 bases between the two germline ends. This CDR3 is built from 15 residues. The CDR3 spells CATSRDRGDLQPQHF. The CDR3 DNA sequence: TGTGCCACCAGCAGAGATCGGGGGGATCTGCAGCCCCAGCATTTT.

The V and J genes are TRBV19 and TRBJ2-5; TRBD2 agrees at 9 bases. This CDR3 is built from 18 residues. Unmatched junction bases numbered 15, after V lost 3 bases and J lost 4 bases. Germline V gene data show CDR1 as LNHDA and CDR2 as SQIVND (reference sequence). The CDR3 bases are TGTGCCAGTAGTATCCCCTTAGCGGGAGTAGCTGGTCTAGAGACCCAGTACTTC. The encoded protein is CASSIPLAGVAGLETQYF.

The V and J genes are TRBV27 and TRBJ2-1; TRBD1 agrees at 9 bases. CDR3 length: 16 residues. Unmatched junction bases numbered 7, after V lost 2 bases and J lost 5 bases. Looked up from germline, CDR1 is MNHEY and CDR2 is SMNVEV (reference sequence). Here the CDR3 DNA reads TGTGCCAGCAGTTTACGAAGGGACAGGGCTAACAATGAGCAGTTCTTC. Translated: CASSLRRDRANNEQFF.

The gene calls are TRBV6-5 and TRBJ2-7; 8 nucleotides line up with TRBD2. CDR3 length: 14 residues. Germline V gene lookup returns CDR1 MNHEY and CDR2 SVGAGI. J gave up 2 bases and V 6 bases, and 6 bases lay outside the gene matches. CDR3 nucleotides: TGTGCCAGCAGCGCCACTAGCGGAACCTACGAGCAGTACTTC. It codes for CASSATSGTYEQYF.

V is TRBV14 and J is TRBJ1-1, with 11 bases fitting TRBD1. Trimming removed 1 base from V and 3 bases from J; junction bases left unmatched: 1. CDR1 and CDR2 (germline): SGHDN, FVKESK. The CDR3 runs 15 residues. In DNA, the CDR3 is TGTGCCAGCAGCCAAGTGGACAGGGGGCACACTGAAGCTTTCTTT. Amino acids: CASSQVDRGHTEAFF.

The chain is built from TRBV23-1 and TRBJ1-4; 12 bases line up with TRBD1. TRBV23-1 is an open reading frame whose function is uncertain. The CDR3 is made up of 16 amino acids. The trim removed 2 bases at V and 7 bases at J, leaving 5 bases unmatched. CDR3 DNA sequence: TGCGCCAGCAGTCAAAGGGACAGGGGGCAGTCTGAAAAACTGTTTTTT. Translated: CASSQRDRGQSEKLFF.

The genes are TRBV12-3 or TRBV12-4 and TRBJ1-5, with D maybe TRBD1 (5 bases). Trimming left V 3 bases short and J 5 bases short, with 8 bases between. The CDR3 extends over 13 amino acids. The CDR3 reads CASSLGGDQPQHF. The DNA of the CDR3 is TGTGCCAGCAGTTTGGGGGGAGATCAGCCCCAGCATTTT.

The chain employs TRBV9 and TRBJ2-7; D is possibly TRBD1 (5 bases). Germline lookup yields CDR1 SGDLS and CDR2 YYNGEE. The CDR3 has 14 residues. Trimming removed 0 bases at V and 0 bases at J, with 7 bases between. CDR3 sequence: CASSVADISYEQYF. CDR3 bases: TGTGCCAGCAGCGTAGCGGACATCTCCTACGAGCAGTACTTC.

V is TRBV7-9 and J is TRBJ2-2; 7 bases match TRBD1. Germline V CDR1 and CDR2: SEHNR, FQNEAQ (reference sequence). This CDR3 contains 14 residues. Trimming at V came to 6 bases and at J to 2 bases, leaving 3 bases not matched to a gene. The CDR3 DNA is TGTGCCAGCAGACGACAGGGAAACACCGGGGAGCTGTTTTTT. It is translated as CASRRQGNTGELFF.

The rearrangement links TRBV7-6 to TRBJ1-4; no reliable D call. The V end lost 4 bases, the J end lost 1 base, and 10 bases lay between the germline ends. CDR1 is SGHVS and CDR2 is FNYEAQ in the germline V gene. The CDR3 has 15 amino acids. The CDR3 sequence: CASSSPRGTNEKLFF. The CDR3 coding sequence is TGTGCCAGCAGCTCCCCCCGGGGAACTAATGAAAAACTGTTTTTT.

DNA of the CDR3: TGTGCCAGCAGCCCCGGGACTAGCGGGAGCTGGGGGCAAGAGACCCAGTACTTC. Protein sequence: CASSPGTSGSWGQETQYF. The rearrangement joins TRBV11-3 to TRBJ2-5; TRBD2 matches 14 bases. V dropped 5 bases and J dropped 2; count of bases not matched to a gene: 10. The CDR3 is 18 residues long. The germline V gene has CDR1 SGHNT and CDR2 YENEEA.

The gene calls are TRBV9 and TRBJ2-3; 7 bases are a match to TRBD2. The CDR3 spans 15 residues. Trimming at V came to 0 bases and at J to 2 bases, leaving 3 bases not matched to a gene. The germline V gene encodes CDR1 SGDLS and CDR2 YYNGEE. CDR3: CASSVAGGPTDTQYF. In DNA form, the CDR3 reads TGTGCCAGCAGCGTAGCGGGGGGTCCCACAGATACGCAGTATTTT.

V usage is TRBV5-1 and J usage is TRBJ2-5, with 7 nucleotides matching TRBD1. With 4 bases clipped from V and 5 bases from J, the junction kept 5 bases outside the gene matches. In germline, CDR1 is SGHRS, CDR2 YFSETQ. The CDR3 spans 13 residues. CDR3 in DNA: TGCGCCAGCAGCCCAGGGGGAGTGGAGACCCAGTACTTC. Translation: CASSPGGVETQYF.

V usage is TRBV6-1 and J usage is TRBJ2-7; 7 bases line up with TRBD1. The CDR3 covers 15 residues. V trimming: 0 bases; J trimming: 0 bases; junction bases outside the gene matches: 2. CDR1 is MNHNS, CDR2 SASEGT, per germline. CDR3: CASSEAWDSSYEQYF. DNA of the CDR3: TGTGCCAGCAGTGAAGCCTGGGACAGCTCCTACGAGCAGTACTTC.